This entry lists 23 T cell receptor beta chains sequenced from one sample in a study of T cell responses to AZD1222 COVID-19 vaccine. Measured with immunoSEQ multiplex PCR; TCRdb has only the in-frame clones, and not every one. The table has about 97,000 clones, over 75% seen once. The sample here was peripheral blood, taken on day 0 of AZD1222 vaccination. These receptors were taken from an adult in good health.

The V and J genes are TRBV7-2 and TRBJ1-2, with TRBD1 as a possible D gene (6 bases). Germline V gene sequence: CDR1 SGHTA, CDR2 FQGNSA. V lost 5 bases, J lost 0 bases, and 13 bases lay in between. The CDR3 extends over 15 amino acids. CDR3 protein: CASSVSGVTNYGYTF. The CDR3 nucleotides read TGTGCCAGCAGCGTTTCAGGGGTAACTAACTATGGCTACACCTTC.

V is TRBV5-6 and J is TRBJ2-3, with 12 bases lining up with TRBD2. Losses at the gene ends were 4 bases for V and 6 bases for J; bases not matched to a gene: 12. The CDR3 length is 17 residues. CDR1 and CDR2 from the germline V gene are SGHDT and YYEEEE. The CDR3 bases are TGTGCCAGCAGCCCCCCGCCACTAGCGGGGGGTCTGGATACGCAGTATTTT. This sequence encodes CASSPPPLAGGLDTQYF.

This chain uses TRBV12-3 or TRBV12-4 with TRBJ1-5; weak D call: TRBD1 (5 bases). This CDR3 is 13 amino acids long. Deletions cut 8 bases from V and 6 bases from J, with 14 bases between. The CDR3: CASRGQGSQPQHF. The DNA for the CDR3 is TGTGCCAGCCGAGGGCAGGGAAGTCAGCCCCAGCATTTT.

This chain joins TRBV5-6 and TRBJ2-3; D perhaps matches TRBD1 (6 bases). Germline loops: CDR1 SGHDT, CDR2 YYEEEE. The CDR3 sequence is 16 residues long. The V end was cut by 4 bases, the J end by 2 bases, with 17 bases between. CDR3 in DNA: TGTGCCAGCAGCCACAGAAAGGGGACACACACAGATACGCAGTATTTT. As protein: CASSHRKGTHTDTQYF.

The chain employs TRBV7-6 and TRBJ2-3; D is perhaps TRBD2 (6 bases). CDR1 SGHVS and CDR2 FNYEAQ come from the germline V gene. The V and J ends lost 6 bases and 6 bases respectively, with 19 bases between them. The length of the CDR3 is 15 residues. CDR3 bases: TGTGCCAGCAGTTCCTACGGGACTCCGAGGGATACGCAGTATTTT. This translates into CASSSYGTPRDTQYF.

The chain uses TRBV6-5 and TRBJ1-4, with D unclear. V was pared by 3 bases and J by 0 bases, with 8 bases between. This CDR3 is built from 15 residues. The germline V gene encodes CDR1 MNHEY and CDR2 SVGAGI. This CDR3 reads CASSYGPPTNEKLFF. The CDR3 DNA reads TGTGCCAGCAGTTATGGGCCCCCAACTAATGAAAAACTGTTTTTT.

This rearrangement joins TRBV10-3 to TRBJ1-2; D is unclear. The V and J ends lost 6 bases and 2 bases respectively, with 10 bases between them. The CDR3 is made up of 13 amino acids. Looked up from germline, CDR1 is ENHRY and CDR2 is SYGVKD. The CDR3 protein is CAIRIRENYGYTF. In DNA form, the CDR3 reads TGTGCCATCAGGATCCGGGAGAACTATGGCTACACCTTC.

This chain joins TRBV5-1 and TRBJ2-7, with D maybe TRBD2 (5 bases). Trimming shortened V by 4 bases and J by 6 bases, and 11 bases separated the two germline ends. Germline loops: CDR1 SGHRS, CDR2 YFSETQ. The CDR3 is 12 amino acids. In DNA, the CDR3 is TGCGCCAGCAGCGACCGGGAACTCGAGCAGTACTTC. This sequence encodes CASSDRELEQYF.

V is TRBV5-1 and J is TRBJ1-6, with D uncertain. Germline CDR1 reads SGHRS; CDR2 reads YFSETQ. CDR3 length: 17 amino acids. Trimming removed 4 bases from V and 1 base from J, with 15 bases in between. CDR3 in DNA: TGCGCCAGCAGCAATCCTACGGAGGGATCCTATAATTCACCCCTCCACTTT. Protein product: CASSNPTEGSYNSPLHF. The full variable domain, rest sourced from reference TRBV5-1 and TRBJ1-6, is KAGVTQTPRYLIKTRGQQVTLSCSPISGHRSVSWYQQTPGQGLQFLFEYFSETQRNKGNFPGRFSGRQFSNSRSEMNVSTLELGDSALYLCASSNPTEGSYNSPLHFGNGTRLTVT.

The chain combines TRBV4-1 with TRBJ2-2; D may be TRBD1 (6 bases). The V gene lost 4 bases and the J gene lost 1 base, with 13 bases spanning the gap. The germline gives CDR1 MGHRA, CDR2 YSYEKL. This CDR3 is 16 amino acids long. As DNA, the CDR3 is TGCGCCAGCAGCCCCTCGGGACACCTGAACACCGGGGAGCTGTTTTTT. This encodes CASSPSGHLNTGELFF.

The chain couples TRBV3-1 (or the pseudogene TRBV3-2) to TRBJ1-6; TRBD1 matches 7 bases. CDR1 is LGHDT and CDR2 is YNNKEL in the germline V gene (reference sequence). V shed 3 bases and J 3 bases; nucleotides not matched to a gene: 5. This CDR3 region has 16 residues. This CDR3 reads CASSHTGQDYNSPLHF. CDR3 bases: TGTGCCAGCAGCCACACCGGACAGGACTATAATTCACCCCTCCACTTT.

The V gene is TRBV19, the J gene TRBJ2-7, with D tentatively TRBD1 (5 bases). Germline V CDR1 and CDR2: LNHDA, SQIVND (reference sequence). V gave up 6 bases and J gave up 2 bases, with 14 bases separating them. The CDR3 sequence is 14 residues long. The CDR3, as DNA: TGTGCCAGTAGCCATCGGGCAGGGACCTACGAGCAGTACTTC. Its protein is CASSHRAGTYEQYF.

The chain joins TRBV29-1 to TRBJ1-1; D is unresolved. V lost 6 bases and J 1 base, leaving 3 bases between the germline ends. The CDR3 runs to 10 residues. Germline V gene data show CDR1 as SQVTM and CDR2 as ANQGSEA. The CDR3 here is CSVGNTEAFF. CDR3 sequence (DNA): TGCAGCGTAGGGAACACTGAAGCTTTCTTT.

The V and J genes are TRBV5-8 and TRBJ2-7; the match to TRBD1 covers 7 bases. The V and J ends lost 6 bases and 2 bases, in that order; junction bases with no gene match: 14. Looked up from germline, CDR1 is SGHTS and CDR2 is YDEGEE. The CDR3 runs to 16 residues. The CDR3 spells CASTLFGRGMPYEQYF. The CDR3 nucleotides read TGTGCCAGCACCCTCTTTGGCAGGGGGATGCCCTACGAGCAGTACTTC.

The chain has TRBV20-1 and TRBJ1-1; 8 nucleotides line up with TRBD1. The CDR3 is 14 residues long. After removal of 4 bases from V and 4 bases from J, the junction contained 8 bases not matched to a gene. The germline V gene encodes CDR1 DFQATT and CDR2 SNEGSKA (reference sequence). CDR3 nucleotide sequence: TGCAGTGCTAATGACAGGGGAGAAGGCACTGAAGCTTTCTTT. This gives the protein CSANDRGEGTEAFF.

The chain combines TRBV7-3 with TRBJ1-1; TRBD1 matches 9 bases. Germline CDR1 is SGHTA and CDR2 is FQGTGA. The CDR3 length is 14 residues. V shed 5 bases and J 5 bases; nucleotides not matched to a gene: 6. In DNA form, the CDR3 reads TGTGCCAGCAGCCCAGGGACAGGGATTACTGAAGCTTTCTTT. Translation gives CASSPGTGITEAFF.

The J gene is TRBJ1-2, the V gene TRBV5-4, with TRBD1 as a possible D gene (6 bases). Trimming took 1 base from V and 3 from J, leaving 10 bases between them. The CDR3 runs to 14 residues. Germline V gives CDR1 SGHNT, CDR2 YYREEE (reference sequence). The CDR3 is CASSLQGSDYGYTF. The CDR3, as DNA: TGTGCCAGCAGCTTGCAGGGGTCGGACTATGGCTACACCTTC.

The chain couples TRBV7-9 to TRBJ1-5, with a weak D call TRBD1 (5 bases). The germline V gene has CDR1 SEHNR and CDR2 FQNEAQ (reference sequence). The CDR3 is 14 amino acids. The V end was cut by 1 base, the J end by 2 bases, with 6 bases between. The CDR3 region is CASSLEGGNQPQHF. In DNA, the CDR3 is TGTGCCAGCAGCTTAGAAGGGGGCAATCAGCCCCAGCATTTT.

The rearrangement uses TRBV19 and TRBJ2-2; D possibly matches TRBD1 or TRBD2 (5 bases each). CDR3 size: 15 residues. The germline V gene encodes CDR1 LNHDA and CDR2 SQIVND (reference sequence). The V gene lost 1 base and the J gene lost 4 bases, with 10 bases spanning the gap. In DNA form, the CDR3 reads TGTGCCAGTAGTATAGCAAAGGGGAGCACCGGGGAGCTGTTTTTT. The encoded protein is CASSIAKGSTGELFF.

The chain combines TRBV6-1 with TRBJ2-7; D gene uncertain. The germline V gene has CDR1 MNHNS and CDR2 SASEGT. V lost 0 bases and J lost 4, with 16 bases in between. This CDR3 has 16 amino acids. The CDR3 bases are TGTGCCAGCAGTGAAGCGCATACCAGATCCGGGTACGAGCAGTACTTC. Protein sequence: CASSEAHTRSGYEQYF.

The V call is TRBV21-1, the J call TRBJ2-5; the D segment call TRBD2 is taken from the table without a DNA check. TRBV21-1 is a pseudogene segment. This CDR3 has 14 amino acids. The CDR3 sequence: CASSKRTIPETQYF. CDR3 DNA: TGTGCCAGCAGCAAAAGGACTATCCCAGAGACCCAGTACTTC.

The chain combines TRBV5-5 with TRBJ1-1, with D unclear. The CDR3 contains 13 residues. Germline CDR1 and CDR2: SGHKS and YYEKEE (reference sequence). V gave up 2 bases and J gave up 1 base, with 6 bases separating them. CDR3 sequence: CASSLFRNTEAFF. The CDR3 DNA follows: TGTGCCAGCAGCTTATTCCGGAACACTGAAGCTTTCTTT. The variable domain in full, with the rest retrieved from reference TRBV5-5 and TRBJ1-1, is DAGVTQSPTHLIKTRGQQVTLRCSPISGHKSVSWYQQVLGQGPQFIFQYYEKEERGRGNFPDRFSARQFPNYSSELNVNALLLGDSALYLCASSLFRNTEAFFGQGTRLTVV.

The chain links TRBV29-1 to TRBJ1-1; D gene uncertain. Germline loops: CDR1 SQVTM, CDR2 ANQGSEA. V was clipped by 1 base and J by 14 bases, with 11 bases between them. This CDR3 is built from 10 residues. The CDR3 loop is CSVEGLTSFF. Written as DNA, the CDR3 is TGCAGCGTTGAAGGCCTAACCTCGTTCTTT.